This TCR beta chain was recovered during a study of T-cell reconstitution after alpha-beta-depleted transplantation in children. CDR3 length: 13 amino acids. The germline V and J ends were trimmed by 3 bases and 4 bases, with 7 bases remaining between them. A TCRbeta library incorporating unique molecular identifiers was prepared. One entry per CDR3 protein, called by TCRdb with MiXCR from the PCR reads. Of 250,000 or so distinct CDR3 sequences in the sample, about 24% are singletons; the top ten hold 4% to 5.5%. Overall study results and limits: T cells produced anew were the main source of T-cell counts and diversity one year after transplant. Alpha-beta T cells about two months after transplant reportedly derived from several hundred expanded graft clones. From surviving recipient T cells and thymic progenitors came the high day-60 TCRbeta diversity observed in some patients.

This clonotype was counted a few times. Its antigen is as yet unknown. The material sequenced was PBMCs, mostly from graft donor cells, taken 360 days after TCRalphabeta/CD19-depleted stem cell transplant. This TCR derives from a female patient aged 2-10 years who had a stem cell transplant for congenital amegakaryocytic thrombocytopenia, so the T cells may come from the graft donor. The chain has TRBV12-3 or TRBV12-4 and TRBJ1-5, with unresolved D. CDR3 nucleotide sequence: TGTGCCAGCAGTTTCACACCTAATCAGCCCCAGCATTTT. Amino acid sequence: CASSFTPNQPQHF.